Following are 21 T cell receptor beta chains from one sample sequenced in a study of blood T cell repertoires in COVID-19. TCRdb's table, derived via immunoSEQ multiplex PCR, lists solely in-frame clones and lacks some. This sample yields fewer than 300,000 clones, of which approximately 83% are seen a single time; 15% to 18% belongs to the top ten. Sequenced: peripheral blood. The receptor source for this set is a person aged 70 to 85 with COVID-19, enrolled during active disease.

The chain combines TRBV19 with TRBJ1-1; 8 nucleotides line up with TRBD1. Germline lookup yields CDR1 LNHDA and CDR2 SQIVND (reference sequence). The J segment lost 4 bases and the V segment lost 1 base, leaving 2 bases of the junction unmatched. The CDR3 is made up of 14 amino acids. As DNA, the CDR3 is TGTGCCAGTAGTATAGGGGACAGGACCACTGAAGCTTTCTTT. It codes for CASSIGDRTTEAFF.

The chain combines TRBV19 with TRBJ2-7; maybe TRBD1 (5 bases). Germline CDR1 LNHDA, CDR2 SQIVND (reference sequence). The CDR3 contains 15 residues. V was shortened by 5 bases and J by 0 bases, with 14 bases between the two germline ends. The CDR3 DNA follows: TGTGCCAGTAGTCCCCCACGGCAGGGCTCCTACGAGCAGTACTTC. Its protein product is CASSPPRQGSYEQYF.

In DNA, the CDR3 is TGTGCCAGCAGAGGACAGGTTTTGAACACTGAAGCTTTCTTT. Encoded protein: CASRGQVLNTEAFF. The chain combines TRBV2 with TRBJ1-1; 7 bases match TRBD1. Germline values: CDR1 SNHLY, CDR2 FYNNEI. This CDR3 is 14 amino acids long. After removal of 6 bases from V and 0 bases from J, the junction contained 4 bases not matched to a gene. The whole variable domain, filled in from reference TRBV2 and TRBJ1-1, reads EPEVTQTPSHQVTQMGQEVILRCVPISNHLYFYWYRQILGQKVEFLVSFYNNEISEKSEIFDDQFSVERPDGSNFTLKIRSTKLEDSAMYFCASRGQVLNTEAFFGQGTRLTVV.

The J gene is TRBJ2-5, the V gene TRBV5-1; the match to TRBD1 covers 10 bases. This CDR3 region has 14 residues. Trimming cost V 4 bases and J 4 bases; bases outside gene matches: 4. Germline CDR1 is SGHRS and CDR2 is YFSETQ. In DNA form, the CDR3 reads TGCGCCAGCAGCACAGGACAGGGGGGAGAGACCCAGTACTTC. This sequence encodes CASSTGQGGETQYF.

The V call is TRBV12-3 or TRBV12-4, the J call TRBJ1-3; 7 nucleotides align to TRBD1. V shed 7 bases and J 2 bases; nucleotides not matched to a gene: 2. The length of the CDR3 is 13 residues. The CDR3 reads CASTQGAGNTIYF. The CDR3, as DNA: TGTGCCAGCACCCAGGGGGCTGGAAACACCATATATTTT.

The chain combines TRBV7-9 with TRBJ1-1, with D perhaps matching TRBD1 (5 bases). Trimming left V 4 bases short and J 5 bases short, with 14 bases between. The CDR3 covers 14 residues. CDR1 and CDR2 (germline): SEHNR, FQNEAQ (reference sequence). The CDR3 sequence: CASSSTAGGTEAFF. The CDR3 DNA sequence: TGTGCCAGCAGCTCCACCGCGGGGGGGACTGAAGCTTTCTTT.

The chain carries TRBV18 and TRBJ2-7, with a tentative D call TRBD1 (6 bases). V lost 5 bases and J lost 4, with 15 bases in between. CDR1 and CDR2 from the germline V gene are KGHSH and LQKENI. The CDR3 is 14 residues long. CDR3 DNA sequence: TGTGCCAGCTCAGGATCGGACAGAGAATACGAGCAGTACTTC. Translated, it gives CASSGSDREYEQYF. Filled out from reference TRBV18 and TRBJ2-7, the complete variable domain reads NAGVMQNPRHLVRRRGQEARLRCSPMKGHSHVYWYRQLPEEGLKFMVYLQKENIIDESGMPKERFSAEFPKEGPSILRIQQVVRGDSAAYFCASSGSDREYEQYFGPGTRLTVT.

The chain employs TRBV5-1 and TRBJ1-3, with D possibly TRBD1 on 5 matching bases. Germline V gene sequence: CDR1 SGHRS, CDR2 YFSETQ. V lost 4 bases to trimming and J lost 1 base, with 12 bases between them. The CDR3 consists of 15 residues. CDR3 nucleotide sequence: TGCGCCAGCAGCCCAACAGGTTTATCTGGAAACACCATATATTTT. The encoded protein is CASSPTGLSGNTIYF.

V usage is TRBV19 and J usage is TRBJ2-2; no firm D call. The V end was cut by 3 bases, the J end by 6 bases, with 8 bases between. CDR1 is LNHDA and CDR2 is SQIVND in the germline V gene (reference sequence). The CDR3 spans 13 residues. The CDR3 here is CASSIRLAGELFF. CDR3 DNA: TGTGCCAGTAGTATCCGCCTAGCCGGGGAGCTGTTTTTT.

This chain uses TRBV6-5 with TRBJ2-7; 8 nucleotides match TRBD1. The junction had 10 bases not matched to a gene; V was cut back by 6 bases and J by 3 bases. This CDR3 comprises 15 residues. Germline values: CDR1 MNHEY, CDR2 SVGAGI. This CDR3 is CASSLLGQGVYEQYF. Written as DNA, the CDR3 is TGTGCCAGCAGCCTCCTCGGACAGGGTGTCTACGAGCAGTACTTC.

V is TRBV2 and J is TRBJ1-5; 9 nucleotides line up with TRBD1. The CDR3 runs to 15 residues. The germline V gene has CDR1 SNHLY and CDR2 FYNNEI. With 6 bases clipped from V and 4 bases from J, the junction kept 7 bases outside the gene matches. The CDR3 DNA reads TGTGCCAGCAGGAGGGGGACAGGGCGGAATCAGCCCCAGCATTTT. Amino acids: CASRRGTGRNQPQHF. The whole variable domain, remainder taken from reference TRBV2 and TRBJ1-5, is EPEVTQTPSHQVTQMGQEVILRCVPISNHLYFYWYRQILGQKVEFLVSFYNNEISEKSEIFDDQFSVERPDGSNFTLKIRSTKLEDSAMYFCASRRGTGRNQPQHFGDGTRLSIL.

The chain recombines TRBV2 with TRBJ2-7; 7 nucleotides align to TRBD2. With 7 bases clipped from V and 2 bases from J, the junction kept 14 bases outside the gene matches. Germline V gene lookup returns CDR1 SNHLY and CDR2 FYNNEI. The CDR3 extends over 16 amino acids. Here the CDR3 reads CASTPGPSGGTYEQYF. The CDR3 DNA sequence: TGTGCCAGCACCCCGGGTCCGTCGGGAGGTACCTACGAGCAGTACTTC.

The gene calls are TRBV10-3 and TRBJ2-7; unclear D gene. The germline V and J ends were trimmed by 8 bases and 4 bases, with 12 bases remaining between them. The CDR3 is 12 amino acids. Looked up from germline, CDR1 is ENHRY and CDR2 is SYGVKD. DNA for the CDR3: TGTGCCATCGCATCCAGTTTTTACGAGCAGTACTTC. Amino acids: CAIASSFYEQYF.

The chain employs TRBV28 and TRBJ2-7, with D maybe TRBD2 (6 bases). CDR1 is MDHEN and CDR2 is SYDVKM in the germline V gene. The CDR3 contains 14 residues. V lost 3 bases to trimming and J lost 4 bases, with 13 bases between them. As DNA, the CDR3 is TGTGCCAGCAGTTTGATGGGACTTCTGTACGAGCAGTACTTC. Its translation: CASSLMGLLYEQYF.

This clone was counted many times. V usage is TRBV6-6 and J usage is TRBJ2-3, with TRBD2 identical over 8 bases. With V trimmed by 6 bases and J by 3 bases, 11 bases remained unmatched. The CDR3 is 16 residues long. Germline loops: CDR1 MNHNY, CDR2 SVGAGI (reference sequence). CDR3 sequence: CASSRQAGETTDTQYF. The CDR3 nucleotides are TGTGCCAGCAGCCGACAAGCGGGAGAAACGACAGATACGCAGTATTTT.

V usage is TRBV7-2 and J usage is TRBJ2-1; 9 nucleotides align to TRBD1. V gave up 4 bases and J gave up 6 bases; unmatched junction bases: 4. This CDR3 comprises 14 residues. The germline V gene has CDR1 SGHTA and CDR2 FQGNSA. The CDR3 coding sequence is TGTGCCAGCAGCTCAGACAGGGGGAGCAATGAGCAGTTCTTC. Translation gives CASSSDRGSNEQFF.

This clone was recorded once. The chain couples TRBV12-3 or TRBV12-4 to TRBJ1-5; D unclear. V was clipped by 6 bases and J by 0 bases, with 6 bases between them. This CDR3 spans 13 amino acids. In nucleotides, the CDR3 is TGTGCCAGCAGGGCAAATAGCAATCAGCCCCAGCATTTT. This translates into CASRANSNQPQHF.

CDR3 coding DNA: TGTGCCAGCTCACCAAGGGACAAGGAAGAGACCCAGTACTTC. It specifies CASSPRDKEETQYF. This chain uses TRBV18 with TRBJ2-5, with D possibly matching TRBD1 (6 bases). Trimming left V 2 bases short and J 3 bases short, with 10 bases between. The CDR3 is 14 amino acids. The germline CDR1 and CDR2 sequences are KGHSH and LQKENI.

The chain is built from TRBV30 and TRBJ1-1; D is undetermined. The CDR3 length is 13 residues. The germline V gene has CDR1 GTSNPN and CDR2 SVGIG (reference sequence). Trimming took 4 bases from V and 5 from J, leaving 14 bases between them. The CDR3 DNA reads TGTGCCTGGAACTCGGCGGGAGGGACTGAAGCTTTCTTT. This sequence encodes CAWNSAGGTEAFF.

This chain joins TRBV9 and TRBJ1-3; D gene ambiguous. Deletions cut 0 bases from V and 2 bases from J, with 15 bases between. Germline lookup yields CDR1 SGDLS and CDR2 YYNGEE. This CDR3 region has 17 residues. CDR3 DNA sequence: TGTGCCAGCAGCGTAGCCGGGGAGGTATTGACTGGAAACACCATATATTTT. It is translated as CASSVAGEVLTGNTIYF.

The chain has TRBV29-1 and TRBJ2-4; D perhaps matches TRBD2 (6 bases). This CDR3 is built from 12 residues. Germline lookup yields CDR1 SQVTM and CDR2 ANQGSEA. As DNA, the CDR3 is TGCAGTGGCGGGGTAGCCAAAAACATTCAGTACTTC. As protein: CSGGVAKNIQYF.